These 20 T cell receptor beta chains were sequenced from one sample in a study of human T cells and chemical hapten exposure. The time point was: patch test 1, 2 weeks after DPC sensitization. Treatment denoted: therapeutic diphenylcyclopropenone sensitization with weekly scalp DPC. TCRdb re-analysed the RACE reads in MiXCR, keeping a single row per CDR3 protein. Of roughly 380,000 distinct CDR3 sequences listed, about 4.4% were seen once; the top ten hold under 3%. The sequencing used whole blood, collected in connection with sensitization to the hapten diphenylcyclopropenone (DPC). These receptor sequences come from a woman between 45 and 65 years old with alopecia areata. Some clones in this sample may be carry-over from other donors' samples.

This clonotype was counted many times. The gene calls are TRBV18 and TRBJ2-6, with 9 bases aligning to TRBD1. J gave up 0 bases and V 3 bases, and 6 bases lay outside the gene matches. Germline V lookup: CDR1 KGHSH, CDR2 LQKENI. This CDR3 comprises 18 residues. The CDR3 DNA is TGTGCCAGCTCACCCTCGGACAGGGGACGCTCTGGGGCCAACGTCCTGACTTTC. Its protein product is CASSPSDRGRSGANVLTF.

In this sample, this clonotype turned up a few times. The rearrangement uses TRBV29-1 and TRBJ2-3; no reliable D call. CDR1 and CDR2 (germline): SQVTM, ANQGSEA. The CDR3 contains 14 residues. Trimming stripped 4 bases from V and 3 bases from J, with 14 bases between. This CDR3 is CSVVPQTWTDTQYF. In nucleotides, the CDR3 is TGCAGCGTTGTCCCCCAAACTTGGACAGATACGCAGTATTTT.

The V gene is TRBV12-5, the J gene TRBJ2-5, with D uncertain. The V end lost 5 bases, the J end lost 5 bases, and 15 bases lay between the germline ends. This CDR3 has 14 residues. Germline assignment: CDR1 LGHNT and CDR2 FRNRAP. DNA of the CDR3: TGTGCTAGTGGTGCCGGGTCACTGGAGGAGACCCAGTACTTC. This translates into CASGAGSLEETQYF.

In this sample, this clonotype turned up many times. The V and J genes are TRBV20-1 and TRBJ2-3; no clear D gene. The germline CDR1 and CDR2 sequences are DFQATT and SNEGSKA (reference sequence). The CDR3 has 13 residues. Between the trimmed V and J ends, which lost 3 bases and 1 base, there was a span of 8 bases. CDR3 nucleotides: TGCAGTGCTAGTATTGGCGGCACAGATACGCAGTATTTT. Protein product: CSASIGGTDTQYF.

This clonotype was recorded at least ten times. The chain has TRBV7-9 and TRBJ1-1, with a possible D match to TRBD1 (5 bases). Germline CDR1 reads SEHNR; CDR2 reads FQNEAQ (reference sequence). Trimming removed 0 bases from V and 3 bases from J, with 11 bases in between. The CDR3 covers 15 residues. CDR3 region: CASSLAGGTDTEAFF. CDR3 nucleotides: TGTGCCAGCAGCTTAGCTGGAGGGACGGACACTGAAGCTTTCTTT.

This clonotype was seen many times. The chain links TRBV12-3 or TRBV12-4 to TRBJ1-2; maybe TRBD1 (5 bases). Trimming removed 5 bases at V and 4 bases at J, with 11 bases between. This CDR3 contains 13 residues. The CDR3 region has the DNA TGTGCCAGCAGTACAGGAAAGGGCTATGGCTACACCTTC. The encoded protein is CASSTGKGYGYTF.

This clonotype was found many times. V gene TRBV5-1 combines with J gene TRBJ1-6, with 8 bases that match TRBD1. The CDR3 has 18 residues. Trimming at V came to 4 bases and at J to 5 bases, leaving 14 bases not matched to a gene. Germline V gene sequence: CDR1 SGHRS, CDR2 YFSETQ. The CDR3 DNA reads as TGCGCCAGCAGCAAGACGTTGCCCGACAGGGGCAATAATTCACCCCTCCACTTT. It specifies CASSKTLPDRGNNSPLHF.

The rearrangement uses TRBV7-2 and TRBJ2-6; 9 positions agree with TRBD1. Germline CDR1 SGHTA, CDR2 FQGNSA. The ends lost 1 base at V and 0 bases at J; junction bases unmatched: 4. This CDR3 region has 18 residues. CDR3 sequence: CASSLEGQGNSGANVLTF. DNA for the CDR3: TGTGCCAGCAGCTTAGAGGGACAGGGAAACTCTGGGGCCAACGTCCTGACTTTC.

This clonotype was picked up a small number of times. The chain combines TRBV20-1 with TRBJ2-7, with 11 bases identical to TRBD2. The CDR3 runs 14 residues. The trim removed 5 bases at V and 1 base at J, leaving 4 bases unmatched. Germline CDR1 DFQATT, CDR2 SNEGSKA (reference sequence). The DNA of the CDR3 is TGCAGTGCTCCAACTAGCGGGGGATCCTACGAGCAGTACTTC. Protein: CSAPTSGGSYEQYF.

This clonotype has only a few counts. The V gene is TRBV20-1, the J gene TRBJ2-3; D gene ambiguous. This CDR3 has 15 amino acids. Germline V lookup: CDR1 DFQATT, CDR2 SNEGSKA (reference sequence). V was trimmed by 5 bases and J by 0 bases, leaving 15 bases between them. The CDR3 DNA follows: TGCAGTGCTGGGTTCCGGCACATAAGCACAGATACGCAGTATTTT. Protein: CSAGFRHISTDTQYF.

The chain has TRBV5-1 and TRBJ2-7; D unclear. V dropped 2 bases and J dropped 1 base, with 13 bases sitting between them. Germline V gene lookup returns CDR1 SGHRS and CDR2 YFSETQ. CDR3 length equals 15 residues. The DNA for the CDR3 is TGCGCCAGCAGCTTCGGGCAGTCGGGTTCCTACGAGCAGTACTTC. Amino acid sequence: CASSFGQSGSYEQYF.

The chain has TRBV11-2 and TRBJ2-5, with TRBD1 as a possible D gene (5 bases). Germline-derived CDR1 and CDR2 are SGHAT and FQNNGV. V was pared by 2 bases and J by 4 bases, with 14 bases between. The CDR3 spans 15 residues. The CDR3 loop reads CASSLRPGIRETQYF. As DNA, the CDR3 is TGTGCCAGCAGCTTACGCCCAGGGATCAGAGAGACCCAGTACTTC.

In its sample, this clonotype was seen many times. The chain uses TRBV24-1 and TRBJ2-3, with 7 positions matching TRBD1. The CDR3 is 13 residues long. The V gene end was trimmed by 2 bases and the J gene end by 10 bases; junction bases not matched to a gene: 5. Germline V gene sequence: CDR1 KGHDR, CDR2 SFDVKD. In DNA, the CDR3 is TGTGCCACCAGTGATTCGGACAGGTCAGCGCAGTATTTT. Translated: CATSDSDRSAQYF.

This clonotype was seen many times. CDR3 sequence: CASTLGGAPNYGYTF. CDR3 DNA sequence: TGTGCCAGCACCCTAGGGGGCGCCCCTAACTATGGCTACACCTTC. V is TRBV6-6 and J is TRBJ1-2; the match to TRBD1 covers 7 bases. After removal of 7 bases from V and 0 bases from J, the junction contained 8 bases not matched to a gene. Germline V lookup: CDR1 MNHNY, CDR2 SVGAGI (reference sequence). The CDR3 extends over 15 amino acids.

As DNA, the CDR3 is TGCAGCGCCCTAACAGGGGGCGACTACAATGAGCAGTTCTTC. Its protein is CSALTGGDYNEQFF. This sequence joins TRBV29-1 and TRBJ2-1; 9 positions match TRBD1. CDR3 size: 14 residues. With V trimmed by 7 bases and J by 3 bases, 7 bases remained unmatched. Germline V gene sequence: CDR1 SQVTM, CDR2 ANQGSEA.

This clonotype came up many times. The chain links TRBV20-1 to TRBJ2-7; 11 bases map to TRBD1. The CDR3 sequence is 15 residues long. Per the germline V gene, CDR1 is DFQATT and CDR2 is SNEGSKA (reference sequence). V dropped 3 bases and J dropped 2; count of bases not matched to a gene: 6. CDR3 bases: TGCAGTGCTAGCCGGGGACAGGGGGATCCCTACGAGCAGTACTTC. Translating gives CSASRGQGDPYEQYF.

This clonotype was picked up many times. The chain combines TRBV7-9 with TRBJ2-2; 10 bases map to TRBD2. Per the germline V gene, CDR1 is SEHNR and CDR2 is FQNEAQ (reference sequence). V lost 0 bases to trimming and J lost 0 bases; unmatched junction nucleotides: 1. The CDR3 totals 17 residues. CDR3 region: CASSLASGGPNTGELFF. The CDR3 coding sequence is TGTGCCAGCAGCTTAGCTAGCGGGGGGCCGAACACCGGGGAGCTGTTTTTT.

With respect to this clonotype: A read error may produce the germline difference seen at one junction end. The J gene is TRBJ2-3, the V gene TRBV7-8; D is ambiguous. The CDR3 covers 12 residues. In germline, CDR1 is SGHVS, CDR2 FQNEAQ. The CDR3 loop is CASSLPPETQYF. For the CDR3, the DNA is TGTGCCAGCAGCTTACCCCCAGAGACGCAGTATTTT.

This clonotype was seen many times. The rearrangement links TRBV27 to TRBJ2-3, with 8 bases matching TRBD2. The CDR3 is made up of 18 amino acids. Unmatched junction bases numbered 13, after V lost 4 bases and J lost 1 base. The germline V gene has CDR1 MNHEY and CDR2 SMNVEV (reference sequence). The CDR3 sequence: CASSYIPGRRGGTDTQYF. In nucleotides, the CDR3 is TGTGCCAGCAGTTACATCCCCGGGAGGCGGGGGGGCACAGATACGCAGTATTTT.

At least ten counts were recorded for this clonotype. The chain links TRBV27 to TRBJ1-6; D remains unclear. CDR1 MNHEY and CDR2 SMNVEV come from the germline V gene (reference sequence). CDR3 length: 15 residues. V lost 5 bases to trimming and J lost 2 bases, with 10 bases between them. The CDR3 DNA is TGTGCCAGCAGTCCTCGAAGGGCCTATAATTCACCCCTCCACTTT. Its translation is CASSPRRAYNSPLHF.